These 23 T cell receptor beta chains were sequenced from one sample in a study of blood T cell repertoires in COVID-19 (dated by TCRdb to 2018 to 2020). Library preparation used the immunoSEQ multiplex PCR assay. TCRdb carries this immuneACCESS record with in-frame sequences only. Its versions omit some clonotypes, under half of them owing to an unresolved V gene in the studies checked, with the rest unexplained. The sample table records hundreds of thousands of clones; about four fifths of these occur just once. The ten top clones hold about 3.2% of the sample. What was sequenced was PBMCs or T cells enriched from blood (not recorded which). These receptor sequences come from a woman aged 60-70 years who had recovered from COVID-19.

This clone was seen just once. The CDR3 DNA reads as TGCGCCAGCAGCTTGGACCTCGGCTCCTACAATGAGCAGTTCTTC. Translated, it gives CASSLDLGSYNEQFF. The rearrangement links TRBV5-1 to TRBJ2-1; D is ambiguous. V shed 0 bases and J shed 0 bases, with 7 bases lying between them. The CDR3 has 15 amino acids. Per germline, CDR1 SGHRS and CDR2 YFSETQ.

The chain combines TRBV2 with TRBJ1-5; D is unresolved. The CDR3 covers 14 residues. Trimming removed 3 bases from V and 0 bases from J, with 6 bases in between. In germline, CDR1 is SNHLY, CDR2 FYNNEI. CDR3 sequence reads: CASSESYSNQPQHF. CDR3 bases: TGTGCCAGCAGTGAGAGTTATAGCAATCAGCCCCAGCATTTT.

J is TRBJ2-3 and V is TRBV11-2; TRBD2 matches at 10 bases. The germline CDR1 and CDR2 sequences are SGHAT and FQNNGV. With 4 bases clipped from V and 6 bases from J, the junction kept 7 bases outside the gene matches. This CDR3 contains 15 residues. The CDR3 sequence: CASSSGLALRDTQYF. The CDR3 DNA sequence: TGTGCCAGCAGCTCGGGACTAGCGCTTCGGGATACGCAGTATTTT.

This clone has only one observation. DNA for the CDR3: TGTGCCAGCAGCTTATATCGGGCGGGGGACAATGAGCAGTTCTTC. It is translated as CASSLYRAGDNEQFF. The V gene is TRBV7-2, the J gene TRBJ2-1; the match to TRBD2 covers 7 bases. V shed 2 bases and J 5 bases; nucleotides not matched to a gene: 6. The CDR3 runs to 15 residues. CDR1 is SGHTA, CDR2 FQGNSA, per germline. The full variable domain, completed using reference TRBV7-2 and TRBJ2-1, is GAGVSQSPSNKVTEKGKDVELRCDPISGHTALYWYRQSLGQGLEFLIYFQGNSAPDKSGLPSDRFSAERTGGSVSTLTIQRTQQEDSAVYLCASSLYRAGDNEQFFGPGTRLTVL.

The chain recombines TRBV29-1 with TRBJ2-7; TRBD2 is a possible D gene (6 bases). Germline CDR1 SQVTM, CDR2 ANQGSEA. This CDR3 comprises 14 residues. Trimming removed 7 bases at V and 1 base at J, with 17 bases between. In nucleotides, the CDR3 is TGCAGCGAAGCGGGTCAGCAACTATCCTACGAGCAGTACTTC. Translating it yields CSEAGQQLSYEQYF.

This clone was counted once. CDR3 protein: CASSSSLIGQGNQPQHF. CDR3 sequence (DNA): TGTGCCAGCAGCTCCTCCCTAATTGGACAGGGCAATCAGCCCCAGCATTTT. The chain recombines TRBV5-6 with TRBJ1-5; TRBD1 matches 7 bases. The CDR3 loop spans 17 amino acids. CDR1 and CDR2 from the germline V gene are SGHDT and YYEEEE. The V segment lost 3 bases and the J segment 2 bases; nucleotides outside the gene matches: 11.

CDR3 sequence (DNA): TGTGCCAGCAGTGATAGGAGCGGGAGGCAGTTCTTC. It translates to CASSDRSGRQFF. The V and J genes are TRBV6-1 and TRBJ2-1, with 8 bases identical to TRBD2. With 3 bases clipped from V and 12 bases from J, the junction kept 4 bases outside the gene matches. This CDR3 region has 12 residues. Per germline, CDR1 MNHNS and CDR2 SASEGT.

V and J are TRBV29-1 and TRBJ1-4; D might be TRBD1 (6 bases). The V gene lost 7 bases and the J gene lost 4 bases, with 22 bases spanning the gap. Germline values: CDR1 SQVTM, CDR2 ANQGSEA. This CDR3 is 16 amino acids long. CDR3 sequence (DNA): TGCAGCGCCCTGGAGGGGGGGGACGGACTTAATGAAAAACTGTTTTTT. Translation gives CSALEGGDGLNEKLFF.

This clone appeared a few times. The V call is TRBV9, the J call TRBJ1-3, with D possibly matching TRBD1 (6 bases). The CDR3 has 16 residues. Germline CDR1 is SGDLS and CDR2 is YYNGEE. Trimming removed 0 bases from V and 4 bases from J, with 14 bases in between. CDR3 region: CASSVGLRDKGNTIYF. CDR3 sequence (DNA): TGTGCCAGCAGCGTAGGACTGAGGGACAAAGGAAACACCATATATTTT.

V is TRBV18 and J is TRBJ1-2; D is uncertain. Germline CDR1 and CDR2: KGHSH and LQKENI. V was pared by 6 bases and J by 1 base, with 9 bases between. The CDR3 is made up of 13 amino acids. The CDR3 DNA is TGTGCCAGCTCGCCCCAGGATAACTATGGCTACACCTTC. It encodes CASSPQDNYGYTF.

The chain employs TRBV30 and TRBJ2-1; a weak D match, TRBD2 (6 bases). Trimming stripped 7 bases from V and 10 bases from J, with 29 bases between. CDR1 and CDR2 (germline): GTSNPN, SVGIG (reference sequence). The CDR3 totals 16 residues. The CDR3, as DNA: TGTGCCTCCTCAAGTCGGGGAACCGGGGATGGGGGGGAGCAGTTCTTC. Residues: CASSSRGTGDGGEQFF.

The count of this clone is one. The J gene is TRBJ1-1, the V gene TRBV10-2; the D gene is possibly TRBD1 (5 bases). Germline CDR1 is WSHSY and CDR2 is SAAADI. The CDR3 loop spans 12 amino acids. The germline V and J ends were trimmed by 2 bases and 13 bases, with 14 bases remaining between them. CDR3 amino acids: CASSETDYRNFF. DNA for the CDR3: TGCGCCAGCAGTGAGACAGATTACAGGAATTTCTTT.

This chain uses TRBV7-9 with TRBJ1-2; D unclear. In germline, CDR1 is SEHNR, CDR2 FQNEAQ (reference sequence). There are 11 residues in the CDR3. Trimming removed 5 bases from V and 7 bases from J, with 8 bases in between. The CDR3 spells CASSPAVGYTF. The CDR3 region has the DNA TGTGCCAGCAGCCCGGCGGTTGGCTACACCTTC.

This clone came up once. The chain carries TRBV4-1 and TRBJ1-2, with D unresolved. Germline CDR1 reads MGHRA; CDR2 reads YSYEKL. Deletions cut 4 bases from V and 8 bases from J, with 14 bases between. This CDR3 has 13 residues. The CDR3 region is CASSRLVGEGYTF. In DNA form, the CDR3 reads TGCGCCAGCAGCCGATTGGTTGGGGAGGGCTACACCTTC.

V usage is TRBV10-3 and J usage is TRBJ1-5, with unresolved D. The CDR3 contains 14 residues. Trimming removed 0 bases at V and 7 bases at J, with 10 bases between. CDR1 and CDR2 from the germline V gene are ENHRY and SYGVKD. CDR3 coding DNA: TGTGCCATCAGTGAGTCAAGGGAGGGACAGCCCCAGCATTTT. This translates into CAISESREGQPQHF.

The sample holds one count of this clone. The chain couples TRBV10-3 to TRBJ2-1; TRBD1 matches at 7 bases. V was clipped by 3 bases and J by 7 bases; unmatched bases: 6. CDR3 length: 14 residues. The germline CDR1 and CDR2 sequences are ENHRY and SYGVKD. The CDR3 is CAISDPRRGNEQFF. In nucleotides, the CDR3 is TGTGCCATCAGTGACCCCCGCAGGGGGAATGAGCAGTTCTTC.

The rearrangement links TRBV5-1 to TRBJ2-2, with D possibly being TRBD2 (6 bases). V was trimmed by 1 base and J by 7 bases, leaving 17 bases between them. The CDR3 has 16 amino acids. The germline CDR1 and CDR2 sequences are SGHRS and YFSETQ. DNA of the CDR3: TGCGCCAGCAGCTTGAGCGGGCCCGTTGTTAGCGGGGAGCTGTTTTTT. This sequence encodes CASSLSGPVVSGELFF. Using reference TRBV5-1 and TRBJ2-2 for the parts outside the CDR3, the full variable domain is KAGVTQTPRYLIKTRGQQVTLSCSPISGHRSVSWYQQTPGQGLQFLFEYFSETQRNKGNFPGRFSGRQFSNSRSEMNVSTLELGDSALYLCASSLSGPVVSGELFFGEGSRLTVL.

This chain joins TRBV11-2 and TRBJ2-3; 9 bases map to TRBD2. The CDR3 has 15 amino acids. Germline CDR1 and CDR2: SGHAT and FQNNGV. J lost 5 bases, V lost 3 bases, and 6 bases had no gene match. CDR3 sequence (DNA): TGTGCCAGCAGCTTTAGCGGGGGTTTGGGAGATACGCAGTATTTT. It specifies CASSFSGGLGDTQYF. The variable domain in full, completed from reference TRBV11-2 and TRBJ2-3, reads EAGVAQSPRYKIIEKRQSVAFWCNPISGHATLYWYQQILGQGPKLLIQFQNNGVVDDSQLPKDRFSAERLKGVDSTLKIQPAKLEDSAVYLCASSFSGGLGDTQYFGPGTRLTVL.

The genes are TRBV2 and TRBJ1-3; D gene unclear. CDR1 and CDR2 from the germline V gene are SNHLY and FYNNEI. Trimming pared 0 bases from V and 1 base from J, leaving 10 bases between. The CDR3 has 16 amino acids. This CDR3 is CASSEARPRSGNTIYF. The CDR3 DNA reads TGTGCCAGCAGTGAAGCGCGGCCCCGTTCTGGAAACACCATATATTTT.

The V and J genes are TRBV7-2 and TRBJ1-5; a weak D match, TRBD1 (6 bases). Germline assignment: CDR1 SGHTA and CDR2 FQGNSA. The CDR3 spans 15 residues. The germline V and J ends were trimmed by 4 bases and 3 bases, with 13 bases remaining between them. The DNA for the CDR3 is TGTGCCAGCAGCTCCCTGACAGGACCCAATCAGCCCCAGCATTTT. It yields the protein CASSSLTGPNQPQHF.

The chain couples TRBV11-2 to TRBJ2-7, with no clear D. Per germline, CDR1 SGHAT and CDR2 FQNNGV. Trimming removed 3 bases from V and 7 bases from J, with 10 bases in between. CDR3 length equals 12 residues. The CDR3 DNA reads as TGTGCCAGCAGCTTCGAATTCAGTGAGCAGTACTTC. Protein: CASSFEFSEQYF.

The rearrangement uses TRBV27 and TRBJ1-2; D is possibly TRBD1 (6 bases). From germline, CDR1 is MNHEY and CDR2 SMNVEV (reference sequence). CDR3 length equals 13 residues. Trimming pared 2 bases from V and 8 bases from J, leaving 12 bases between. The chain's CDR3 is CASSLLQGGGYTF. CDR3 sequence (DNA): TGTGCCAGCAGTTTACTACAGGGTGGGGGCTACACCTTC.

The chain joins TRBV9 to TRBJ2-3; TRBD2 aligns across 12 bases. The germline CDR1 and CDR2 sequences are SGDLS and YYNGEE. This CDR3 spans 18 amino acids. Trimming cost V 4 bases and J 2 bases; bases outside gene matches: 11. The CDR3 bases are TGTGCCAGCAGCCTAGAACTAGCGGGAGGCCCATCCACAGATACGCAGTATTTT. Translated, it gives CASSLELAGGPSTDTQYF.